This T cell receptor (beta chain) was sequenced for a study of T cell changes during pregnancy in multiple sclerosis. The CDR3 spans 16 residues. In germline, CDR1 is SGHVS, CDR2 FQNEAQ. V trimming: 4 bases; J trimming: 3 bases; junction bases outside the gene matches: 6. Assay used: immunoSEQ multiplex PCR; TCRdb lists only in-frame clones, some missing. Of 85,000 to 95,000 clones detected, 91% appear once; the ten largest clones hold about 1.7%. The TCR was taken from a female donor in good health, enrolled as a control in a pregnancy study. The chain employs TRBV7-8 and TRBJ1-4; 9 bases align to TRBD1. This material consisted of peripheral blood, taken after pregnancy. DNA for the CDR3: TGTGCCAGCAGCTCCGACAGGGGGGTAGCTAATGAAAAACTGTTTTTT. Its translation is CASSSDRGVANEKLFF. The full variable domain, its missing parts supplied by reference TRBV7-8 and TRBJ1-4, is GAGVSQSPRYKVAKRGQDVALRCDPISGHVSLFWYQQALGQGPEFLTYFQNEAQLDKSGLPSDRFFAERPEGSVSTLKIQRTQQEDSAVYLCASSSDRGVANEKLFFGSGTQLSVL.